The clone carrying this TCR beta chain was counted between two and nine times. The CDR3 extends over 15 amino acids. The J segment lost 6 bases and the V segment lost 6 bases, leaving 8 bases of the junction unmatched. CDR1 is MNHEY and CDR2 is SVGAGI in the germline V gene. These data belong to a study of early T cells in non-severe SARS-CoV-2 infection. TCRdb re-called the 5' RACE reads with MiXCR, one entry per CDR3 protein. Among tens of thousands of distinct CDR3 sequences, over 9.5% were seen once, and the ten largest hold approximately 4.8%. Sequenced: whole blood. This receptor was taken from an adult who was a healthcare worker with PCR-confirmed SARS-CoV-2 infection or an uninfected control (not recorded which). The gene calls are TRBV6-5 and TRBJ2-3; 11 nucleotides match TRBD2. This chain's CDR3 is CASSYGTSGGDTQYF. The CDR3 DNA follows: TGTGCCAGCAGCTACGGGACTAGCGGAGGGGATACGCAGTATTTT.